These 8 T cell receptor beta chains originate from one sample sequenced in a study of identical twins. TCRdb passed the 5' RACE reads through MiXCR, listing each CDR3 protein once. The data show roughly 630,000 distinct CDR3 sequences, just over 7% seen once. These same data were also listed under a study on yellow fever vaccine responses in identical twins.

Sample: PBMCs. The source of these receptors is a woman aged 18-30 years in good health.

The chain carries TRBV20-1 and TRBJ2-5; no clear D gene. Germline V gene data show CDR1 as DFQATT and CDR2 as SNEGSKA (reference sequence). V lost 1 base and J 5 bases, leaving 20 bases between the germline ends. This CDR3 is built from 16 residues. CDR3 region: CSARGEDPRYEETQYF. CDR3 DNA: TGCAGTGCTAGAGGAGAAGACCCCCGTTATGAGGAGACCCAGTACTTC.

CDR3 residues: CASGLVGTGTDTQYF. The CDR3 DNA reads as TGTGCTAGTGGTTTGGTAGGGACAGGCACAGATACGCAGTATTTT. V is TRBV12-5 and J is TRBJ2-3; the match to TRBD1 covers 7 bases. This CDR3 region has 15 residues. In germline, CDR1 is LGHNT, CDR2 FRNRAP. J lost 1 base, V lost 0 bases, and 1 base had no gene match.

There are a few counts of this clonotype. The rearrangement joins TRBV7-9 to TRBJ2-1; 7 bases fit TRBD1. The CDR3 is made up of 14 amino acids. Trimming cost V 5 bases and J 9 bases; bases outside gene matches: 10. Germline assignment: CDR1 SEHNR and CDR2 FQNEAQ (reference sequence). The CDR3 sequence: CASSPRQGFPEQFF. CDR3 DNA sequence: TGTGCCAGCAGCCCCCGACAGGGTTTCCCTGAGCAGTTCTTC.

The table lists this clonotype with many counts. The rearrangement links TRBV28 to TRBJ2-3; tentative D call: TRBD2 (5 bases). V was pared by 8 bases and J by 1 base, with 7 bases between. CDR1 is MDHEN and CDR2 is SYDVKM in the germline V gene. The CDR3 is 12 amino acids. CDR3 sequence (DNA): TGTGCCAGCTGGCGGGGCACAGATACGCAGTATTTT. The encoded protein is CASWRGTDTQYF.

CDR3 nucleotide sequence: TGTGCCAGCAGGATCCGGGGTAGCGGGAGAAATGAGCAGTTCTTC. Protein: CASRIRGSGRNEQFF. The rearrangement joins TRBV27 to TRBJ2-1; TRBD2 matches at 9 bases. The CDR3 is 15 amino acids. Unmatched junction bases numbered 10, after V lost 6 bases and J lost 7 bases. Germline V lookup: CDR1 MNHEY, CDR2 SMNVEV (reference sequence).

The chain joins TRBV2 to TRBJ2-2, with TRBD2 matching over 7 bases. Germline V CDR1 and CDR2: SNHLY, FYNNEI. The CDR3 contains 15 residues. The V gene end was trimmed by 8 bases and the J gene end by 1 base; junction bases not matched to a gene: 7. The CDR3 protein is CASSSAGRNTGELFF. The CDR3 DNA sequence: TGTGCCAGCTCTTCAGCGGGAAGGAACACCGGGGAGCTGTTTTTT.

The chain carries TRBV20-1 and TRBJ2-7; 11 nucleotides align to TRBD2. Germline-derived CDR1 and CDR2 are DFQATT and SNEGSKA (reference sequence). This CDR3 is built from 14 residues. After removal of 6 bases from V and 9 bases from J, the junction contained 13 bases not matched to a gene. The DNA for the CDR3 is TGCAGTGCGCAGGGACTAGCGGAACCTGTGGGGCAGTACTTC. It is translated as CSAQGLAEPVGQYF.

This clonotype was observed at least ten times. This rearrangement joins TRBV4-1 to TRBJ2-1; 12 nucleotides align to TRBD1. The V and J ends lost 4 bases and 7 bases, in that order; junction bases with no gene match: 5. CDR1 is MGHRA and CDR2 is YSYEKL in the germline V gene. This CDR3 has 15 residues. In DNA, the CDR3 is TGCGCCAGCAGCCGGGGACAGGGGGCAAGGAATGAGCAGTTCTTC. This encodes CASSRGQGARNEQFF.